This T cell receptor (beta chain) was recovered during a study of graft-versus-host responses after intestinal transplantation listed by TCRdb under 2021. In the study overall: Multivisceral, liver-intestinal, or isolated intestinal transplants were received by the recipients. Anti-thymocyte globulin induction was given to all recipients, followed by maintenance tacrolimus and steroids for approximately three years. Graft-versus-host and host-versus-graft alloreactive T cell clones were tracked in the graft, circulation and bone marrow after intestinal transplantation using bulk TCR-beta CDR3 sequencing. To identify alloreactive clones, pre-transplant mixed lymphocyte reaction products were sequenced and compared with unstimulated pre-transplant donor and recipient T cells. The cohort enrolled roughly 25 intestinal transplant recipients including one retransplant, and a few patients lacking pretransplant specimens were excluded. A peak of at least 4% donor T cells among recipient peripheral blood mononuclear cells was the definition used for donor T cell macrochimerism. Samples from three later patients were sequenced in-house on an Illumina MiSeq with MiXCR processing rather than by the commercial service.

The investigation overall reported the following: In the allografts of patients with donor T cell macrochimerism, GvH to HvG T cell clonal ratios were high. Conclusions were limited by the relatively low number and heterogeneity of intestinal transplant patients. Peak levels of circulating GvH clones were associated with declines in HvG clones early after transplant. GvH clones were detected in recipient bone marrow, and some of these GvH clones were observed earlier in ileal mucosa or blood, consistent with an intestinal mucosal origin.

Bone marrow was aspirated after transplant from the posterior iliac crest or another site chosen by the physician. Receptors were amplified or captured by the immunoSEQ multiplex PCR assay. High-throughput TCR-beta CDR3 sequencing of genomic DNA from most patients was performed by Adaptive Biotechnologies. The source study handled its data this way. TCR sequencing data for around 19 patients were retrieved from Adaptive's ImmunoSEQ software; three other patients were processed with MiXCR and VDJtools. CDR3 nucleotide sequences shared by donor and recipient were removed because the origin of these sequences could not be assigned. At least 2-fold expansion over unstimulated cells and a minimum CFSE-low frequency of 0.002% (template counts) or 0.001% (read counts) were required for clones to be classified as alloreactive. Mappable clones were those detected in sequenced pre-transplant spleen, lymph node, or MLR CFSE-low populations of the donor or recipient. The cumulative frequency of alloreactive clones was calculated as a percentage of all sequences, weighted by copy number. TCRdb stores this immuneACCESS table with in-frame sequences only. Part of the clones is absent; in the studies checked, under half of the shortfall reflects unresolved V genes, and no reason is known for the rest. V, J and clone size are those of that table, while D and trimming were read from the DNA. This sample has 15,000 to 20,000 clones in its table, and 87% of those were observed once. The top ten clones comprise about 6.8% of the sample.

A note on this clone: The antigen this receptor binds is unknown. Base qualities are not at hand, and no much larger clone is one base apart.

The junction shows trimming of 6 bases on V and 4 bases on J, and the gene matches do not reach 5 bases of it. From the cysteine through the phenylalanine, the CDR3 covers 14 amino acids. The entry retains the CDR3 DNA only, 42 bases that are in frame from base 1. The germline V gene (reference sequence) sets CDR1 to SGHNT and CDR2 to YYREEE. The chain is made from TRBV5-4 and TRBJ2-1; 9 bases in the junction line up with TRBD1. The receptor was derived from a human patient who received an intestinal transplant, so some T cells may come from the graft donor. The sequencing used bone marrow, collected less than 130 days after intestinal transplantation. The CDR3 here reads CASTRTGDYNEQFF. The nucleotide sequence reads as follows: TGTGCCAGCACCCGGACAGGGGATTACAATGAGCAGTTCTTC.